This T cell receptor (beta chain) originates from a study of blood T cell repertoires in COVID-19. Study background: COVID-19 samples from acute and convalescent phases originated in the United States, Italy and Spain. In each case, the material was cDNA or gDNA derived from T cells, B-cell-depleted T cells, or PBMCs.

Methods used by the authors: Estimates of nucleated cell counts were drawn from the amplification of reference gene primers. Method: immunoSEQ multiplex PCR; TCRdb's copy keeps in-frame clones and lacks some. V, J and clone size were drawn from that table, and D and trimming were deduced from the DNA. The sample carries about 40,000 clones, 70% to 90% recorded once. Germline V CDR1 and CDR2: MNHEY, SMNVEV (reference sequence). Trimming at V came to 0 bases and at J to 0 bases, leaving 3 bases not matched to a gene. There are 19 residues in the CDR3. The gene calls are TRBV27 and TRBJ2-6; the match to TRBD1 covers 12 bases. This TCR was sampled from a man in his forties or fifties in a cohort sampled during active COVID-19. The specimen was peripheral blood. CDR3 nucleotide sequence: TGTGCCAGCAGTTTATCGGGACAGGGGGCCCTCTCTGGGGCCAACGTCCTGACTTTC. This sequence encodes CASSLSGQGALSGANVLTF.